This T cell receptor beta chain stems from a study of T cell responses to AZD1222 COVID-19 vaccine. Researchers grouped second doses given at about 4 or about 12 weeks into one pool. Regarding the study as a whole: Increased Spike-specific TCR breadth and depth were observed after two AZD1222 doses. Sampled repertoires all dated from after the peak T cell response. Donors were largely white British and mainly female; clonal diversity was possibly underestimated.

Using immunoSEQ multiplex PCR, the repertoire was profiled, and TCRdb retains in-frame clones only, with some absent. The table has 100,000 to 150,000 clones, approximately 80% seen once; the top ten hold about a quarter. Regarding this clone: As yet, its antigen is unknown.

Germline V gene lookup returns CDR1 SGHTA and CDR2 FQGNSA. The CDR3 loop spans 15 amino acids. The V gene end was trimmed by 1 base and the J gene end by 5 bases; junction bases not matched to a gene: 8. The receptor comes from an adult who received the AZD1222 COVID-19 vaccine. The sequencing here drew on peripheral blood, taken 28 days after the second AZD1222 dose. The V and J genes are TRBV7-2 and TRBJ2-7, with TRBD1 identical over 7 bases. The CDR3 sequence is CASSLVTGAFHEQYF. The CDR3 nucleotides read TGTGCCAGCAGCTTAGTAACAGGGGCTTTTCACGAGCAGTACTTC.